The 4 T cell receptor beta chains reported below all come from one sample, sequenced in a study of blood T cell repertoires in COVID-19. Profiling relied on immunoSEQ multiplex PCR, and the TCRdb table lists in-frame clones only, not all of them. This table has 30,000 to 35,000 clones, roughly 80% appearing once. The sample comprised peripheral blood. The receptors shown here come from a man in his forties or fifties with acute or convalescent COVID-19.

The J gene is TRBJ1-5, the V gene TRBV15, with D possibly TRBD1 on 5 matching bases. The CDR3 has 16 amino acids. Germline CDR1 and CDR2: LNHNV and YYDKDF (reference sequence). The V and J ends lost 3 bases and 4 bases respectively, with 16 bases between them. The CDR3 reads CATSRKEGLKNQPQHF. CDR3 nucleotide sequence: TGTGCCACCAGCAGGAAAGAGGGACTGAAGAATCAGCCCCAGCATTTT. Using reference TRBV15 and TRBJ1-5 for the parts outside the CDR3, the full variable domain is DAMVIQNPRYQVTQFGKPVTLSCSQTLNHNVMYWYQQKSSQAPKLLFHYYDKDFNNEADTPDNFQSRRPNTSFCFLDIRSPGLGDTAMYLCATSRKEGLKNQPQHFGDGTRLSIL.

The J gene is TRBJ1-2, the V gene TRBV23-1; 9 bases fit TRBD1. TRBV23-1 is given ORF status, its function remaining uncertain. The CDR3 is 15 amino acids. With V trimmed by 3 bases and J by 5 bases, 7 bases remained unmatched. The CDR3 sequence: CASSQRQGEWYGYTF. The CDR3, as DNA: TGCGCCAGCAGTCAGAGACAGGGGGAGTGGTATGGCTACACCTTC.

The chain joins TRBV20-1 to TRBJ1-2; possible D gene TRBD1, 6 bases. The CDR3 totals 11 residues. V lost 5 bases to trimming and J lost 8 bases, with 12 bases between them. The germline V gene has CDR1 DFQATT and CDR2 SNEGSKA (reference sequence). The CDR3 nucleotides read TGCAGTGCTCGGACAGAACGGGGCTACACCTTC. Translation gives CSARTERGYTF.

The count of this clone is one. The rearrangement uses TRBV2 and TRBJ1-4; D perhaps matches TRBD1 (6 bases). The V end was cut by 10 bases, the J end by 7 bases, with 13 bases between. Germline CDR1 is SNHLY and CDR2 is FYNNEI. This CDR3 has 12 residues. The CDR3 nucleotides are TGTGCCACAGCCGAAGGGGGTGAAAAACTGTTTTTT. This translates into CATAEGGEKLFF.